A selection of T cell receptor beta chains follows, all from one sample in a study of cytomegalovirus exposure and HLA in healthy donors. Only in-frame clones appear in the TCRdb table, and some are missing; sequencing was by immunoSEQ multiplex PCR. The table has about 150,000 clones, roughly four fifths seen once. What was sequenced was PBMCs. The source is a man aged 18 to 29 in good health and CMV-seronegative. Both conserved end residues are part of each CDR3. The order of the fields is J gene, V gene, CDR3 protein.

>TRBJ2-1|TRBV19
CASTPRTDGTVGQFF
>TRBJ2-2|TRBV7-9
CASREGGADTGELFF
>TRBJ2-5|TRBV5-1
CASSATGGLQETQYF
>TRBJ2-1|TRBV28
CASSFPFPRPSGDPGNEQFF
>TRBJ2-5|TRBV6-1
CASSASWEQYF
>TRBJ2-2|TRBV10-3
CAISERQVNTGELFF
>TRBJ1-2|TRBV5-5
CASSLQTDYYGYTF
>TRBJ1-1|TRBV10-3
CASSRGRDTEAFF
>TRBJ2-7|TRBV5-1
CASSAGTSEQYF
>-|TRBV5-6
CASSVGLGPYEQYF
>TRBJ1-1|TRBV4-3
CASSPRGLMGTEAFF
>TRBJ2-7|TRBV9
CASSVSLESGDEQYF
>TRBJ2-3|TRBV28
CASSPRQGLGTRGTDTQYF
>TRBJ2-3|TRBV9
CASSPRQGANTDTQYF
>TRBJ1-4|TRBV5-1
CASSLGQLNEKLFF